The entry below describes one T cell receptor (beta chain). Its antigen is currently unknown. The data stem from a study of cytomegalovirus exposure and HLA in healthy donors. Study-wide results and limits: In vitro data verified three CMV-associated chains as specific for CMV antigens. Certain indistinguishable V segments, among them TRBV6-2 and TRBV6-3, were excluded.

This PCR relied on a set of 60 Vbeta primers and 13 Jbeta primers. Assay used: immunoSEQ multiplex PCR; TCRdb lists only in-frame clones, some missing. The sample includes a few hundred thousand clones, 80% to 95% of them seen just once. Trimming took off 5 bases at V and 0 bases at J, with 10 bases between the two ends. CDR1 and CDR2 from the germline V gene are MNHNS and SASEGT. The CDR3 spans 15 residues. The specimen sequenced was PBMCs. The gene calls are TRBV6-1 and TRBJ2-2; D is unclear. The origin of this receptor is a girl aged 2 to 10 in good health and CMV-seronegative. The CDR3 loop reads CASSHLATNTGELFF. The CDR3 region has the DNA TGTGCCAGCAGTCACTTAGCTACGAACACCGGGGAGCTGTTTTTT.